The 5 T cell receptor beta chains reported below all come from one sample, sequenced in a study of Ad26.COV2.S vaccination and SARS-CoV-2 variants. Indicated treatment: some 20 received Ad26.COV2.S at low or high dose, single or two shots; 5 received placebo; per-sample allocation not given. Sampling was done on day 63 after the first vaccine or placebo injection. Clones were sequenced by immunoSEQ multiplex PCR, and TCRdb holds only the in-frame ones, with some missing. This sample yields hundreds of thousands of clones, of which 75% to 95% are seen a single time; 10% to 15% belongs to the top ten. Sample: peripheral blood, taken in a trial of Ad26.COV2.S vaccine versus placebo. The receptors stem from a person between 18 and 60 years old who received the Ad26.COV2.S COVID-19 vaccine or a placebo.

The rearrangement uses TRBV4-3 and TRBJ2-1; 7 bases line up with TRBD2. The CDR3 totals 18 residues. Germline V gene data show CDR1 as LGHNA and CDR2 as YSLEER. J was trimmed by 3 bases and V by 1 base; bases with no gene match: 12. The CDR3 bases are TGCGCCAGCAGCCAAGTCGCATCTCCAGCGGGGAACTACAATGAGCAGTTCTTC. Amino acid sequence: CASSQVASPAGNYNEQFF.

The genes are TRBV7-8 and TRBJ2-5, with 13 nucleotides matching TRBD2. Looked up from germline, CDR1 is SGHVS and CDR2 is FQNEAQ. CDR3 length: 21 amino acids. V lost 4 bases, J lost 3 bases, and 20 bases stayed unmatched. CDR3 region: CASSSREGFGTSGIWEETQYF. In DNA, the CDR3 is TGTGCCAGCAGCTCAAGGGAAGGTTTTGGGACTAGCGGGATTTGGGAAGAGACCCAGTACTTC. The whole variable domain, remainder taken from reference TRBV7-8 and TRBJ2-5, is GAGVSQSPRYKVAKRGQDVALRCDPISGHVSLFWYQQALGQGPEFLTYFQNEAQLDKSGLPSDRFFAERPEGSVSTLKIQRTQQEDSAVYLCASSSREGFGTSGIWEETQYFGPGTRLLVL.

The rearrangement joins TRBV11-3 to TRBJ2-7, with 7 bases matching TRBD2. Per germline, CDR1 SGHNT and CDR2 YENEEA. V dropped 5 bases and J dropped 3; count of bases not matched to a gene: 10. The CDR3 loop spans 15 amino acids. The CDR3 loop is CASSPNSGSHYEQYF. As DNA, the CDR3 is TGTGCCAGCAGCCCGAATAGCGGGTCCCACTACGAGCAGTACTTC. Together with reference TRBV11-3 and TRBJ2-7, the CDR3 gives the full variable domain: EAGVVQSPRYKIIEKKQPVAFWCNPISGHNTLYWYLQNLGQGPELLIRYENEEAVDDSQLPKDRFSAERLKGVDSTLKIQPAELGDSAVYLCASSPNSGSHYEQYFGPGTRLTVT.

The rearrangement uses TRBV11-1 and TRBJ2-1; TRBD1 is a possible D gene (6 bases). Trimming shortened V by 6 bases and J by 1 base, and 13 bases separated the two germline ends. Germline assignment: CDR1 SGHAT and CDR2 FQDESV (reference sequence). The CDR3 is 15 amino acids. CDR3 nucleotide sequence: TGTGCCAGCAGTCTTATAGACAGGTCCTACAATGAGCAGTTCTTC. Its translation: CASSLIDRSYNEQFF.

In its sample, this clone was seen once. This rearrangement joins TRBV6-2 or TRBV6-3 to TRBJ1-6; no firm D call. Looked up from germline, CDR1 is MNHEY and CDR2 is SVGEGT. Trimming removed 2 bases from V and 9 bases from J, with 11 bases in between. CDR3 size: 14 residues. The CDR3 loop reads CASSYRASSSPLHF. CDR3 nucleotide sequence: TGTGCCAGCAGTTACCGTGCCTCATCTTCACCCCTCCACTTT.